This T cell receptor beta chain was obtained from a study of blood T cell repertoires in COVID-19. Profiling relied on immunoSEQ multiplex PCR, and the TCRdb table lists in-frame clones only, not all of them. The sample has a few hundred thousand clones; 84% are singletons. The TCR sequence derives from a woman aged 40-49 years who had recovered from COVID-19. The sequenced material came from peripheral blood.

CDR3: CASSVSDRNNQPQHF. In nucleotides, the CDR3 is TGTGCCAGTAGTGTGTCGGACAGAAACAATCAGCCCCAGCATTTT. This rearrangement joins TRBV19 to TRBJ1-5; D possibly corresponds to TRBD1 (6 bases). The V gene lost 5 bases and the J gene lost 3 bases, with 14 bases spanning the gap. CDR3 length: 15 amino acids. Germline V gene data show CDR1 as LNHDA and CDR2 as SQIVND (reference sequence).